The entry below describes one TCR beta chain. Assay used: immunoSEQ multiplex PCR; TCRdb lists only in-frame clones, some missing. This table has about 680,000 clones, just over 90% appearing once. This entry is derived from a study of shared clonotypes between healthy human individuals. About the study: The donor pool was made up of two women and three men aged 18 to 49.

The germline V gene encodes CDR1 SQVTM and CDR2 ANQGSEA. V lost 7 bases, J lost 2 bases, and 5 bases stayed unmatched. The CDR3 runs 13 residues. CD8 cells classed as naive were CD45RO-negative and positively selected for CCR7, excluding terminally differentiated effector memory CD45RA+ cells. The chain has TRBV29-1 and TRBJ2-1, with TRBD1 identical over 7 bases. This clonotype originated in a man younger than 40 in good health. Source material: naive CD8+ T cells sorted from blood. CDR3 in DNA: TGCAGCGCCTCGACAGGGCCCTACAATGAGCAGTTCTTC. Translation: CSASTGPYNEQFF.